The clone carrying this T cell receptor beta chain came up a few times. Its antigen is unidentified. The data were taken from a study of T cell repertoires in cytomegalovirus infection. Study findings and constraints: Carriers of CMV and the relevant HLA type were discriminated by public TCR beta frequency.

One entry per CDR3 protein results from TCRdb running MiXCR on the reads. The sample yields 570,000 or so distinct CDR3 sequences, 35% to 50% seen once. Germline V gene sequence: CDR1 MNHNY, CDR2 SVGAGI (reference sequence). The CDR3 has 11 amino acids. Trimming took 7 bases from V and 3 from J, leaving 6 bases between them. This receptor was identified in a human donor in good health (CMV status not recorded). Some clones in this sample may be carry-over from other donors' samples. The specimen comprised cultured PBMCs, sampled from culture after CMV antigen stimulation. The chain recombines TRBV6-6 with TRBJ2-5; D gene uncertain. The CDR3 sequence is CASKMEETQYF. DNA of the CDR3: TGTGCCAGCAAGATGGAAGAGACCCAGTACTTC.